The T cell receptor (beta chain) under discussion was sequenced for a study of T cell changes during pregnancy in multiple sclerosis. CDR3 size: 16 residues. The germline gives CDR1 ENHRY, CDR2 SYGVKD. The ends lost 2 bases at V and 4 bases at J; junction bases unmatched: 8. Some clones are missing from TCRdb's copy, which holds only in-frame ones; the method was immunoSEQ multiplex PCR. The table lists about 100,000 clones, roughly 92% of them singletons, with roughly 3.5% in the top ten. The sample in question was peripheral blood, obtained after pregnancy. This receptor was taken from a female donor with multiple sclerosis, enrolled in a pregnancy study. This chain joins TRBV10-3 and TRBJ1-1, with 9 bases identical to TRBD1. CDR3 protein: CAISEVSGTGFTEAFF. In DNA, the CDR3 is TGTGCCATCAGTGAGGTCTCCGGGACAGGGTTCACTGAAGCTTTCTTT.